The sample holds a few counts of the clone carrying this T cell receptor beta chain. Its antigen remains unknown. The data were taken from a study of regulatory T cells in long-lasting Graves disease. Relying on iRepertoire HTBI primers and Arm-PCR of CDR3 regions, the team built TCR beta libraries. From the multiplex PCR reads, TCRdb called clonotypes with MiXCR, one entry per CDR3 protein. The repertoire includes roughly 500,000 distinct CDR3 sequences, about 13% of them detected once, and approximately 9.3% sits in the top ten. Indicated time point: newly diagnosed GD, antithyroid drugs for less than 3 months. PBMC-extracted RNA yielded the TCR library. Whole-study findings and limits: Shared public clonotypes totalled about 2,700 in persistent patients, compared with about 970 in new patients.

In addition, the sample was reused for a study of T cells in Graves' hyperthyroidism and ophthalmopathy. From that paper: The HTBI primer set served for first-round RT-PCR of the TCR CDR3.

This material consisted of peripheral blood mononuclear cells (PBMCs), taken at new diagnosis, from a patient treated with antithyroid drugs. The clonotype comes from a man aged 25-45 years with Graves disease.

CDR3 sequence (DNA): TGTGCCAGCAGCCCAGAATTTCACGCCGCTAATTCACCCCTCCACTTT. Its translation is CASSPEFHAANSPLHF. This sequence joins TRBV7-2 and TRBJ1-6, with D uncertain. In germline, CDR1 is SGHTA, CDR2 FQGNSA. The CDR3 runs 16 residues. Deletions cut 5 bases from V and 6 bases from J, with 17 bases between.